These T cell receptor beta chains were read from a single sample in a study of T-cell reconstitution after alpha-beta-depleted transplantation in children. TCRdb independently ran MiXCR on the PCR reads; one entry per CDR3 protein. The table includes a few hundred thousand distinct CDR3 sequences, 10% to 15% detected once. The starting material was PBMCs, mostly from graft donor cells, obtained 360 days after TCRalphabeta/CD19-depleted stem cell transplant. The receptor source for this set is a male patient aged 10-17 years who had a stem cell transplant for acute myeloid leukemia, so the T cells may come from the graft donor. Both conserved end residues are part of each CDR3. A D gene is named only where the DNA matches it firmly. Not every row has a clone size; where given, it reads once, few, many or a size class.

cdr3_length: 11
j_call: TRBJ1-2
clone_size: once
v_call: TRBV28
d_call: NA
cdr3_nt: TGTGCCAGCAGGTGGACATATGGCTACACCTTC
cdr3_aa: CASRWTYGYTF

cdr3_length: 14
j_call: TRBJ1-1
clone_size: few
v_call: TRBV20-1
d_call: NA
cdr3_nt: TGCAGTGCTAGAGGGCCAGGTTCGAGCACTGAAGCTTTCTTT
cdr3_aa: CSARGPGSSTEAFF

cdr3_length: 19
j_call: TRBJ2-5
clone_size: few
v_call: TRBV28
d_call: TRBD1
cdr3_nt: TGTGCCAGCAGTATATATTCCCCTTGGACAGGGGATAACGGGGAGACCCAGTACTTC
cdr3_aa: CASSIYSPWTGDNGETQYF

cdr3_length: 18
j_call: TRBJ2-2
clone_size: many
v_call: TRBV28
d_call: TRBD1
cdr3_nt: TGTGCCAGCAATGGGGCTAGGGGGCCGACCGCGAACACCGGGGAGCTGTTTTTT
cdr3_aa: CASNGARGPTANTGELFF

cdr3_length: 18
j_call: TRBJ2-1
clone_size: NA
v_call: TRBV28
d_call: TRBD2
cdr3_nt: TGTGCCAGCAGTTTAGGGACTAGCGGGATAGGGACCTACAATGAGCAGTTCTTC
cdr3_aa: CASSLGTSGIGTYNEQFF

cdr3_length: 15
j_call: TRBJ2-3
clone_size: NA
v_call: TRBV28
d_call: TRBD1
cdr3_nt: TGTGCCAGCAGCGCCCAGGGGGCAGGCACAGATACGCAGTATTTT
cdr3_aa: CASSAQGAGTDTQYF

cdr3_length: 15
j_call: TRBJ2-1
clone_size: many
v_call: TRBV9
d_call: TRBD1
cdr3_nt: TGTGCCAGCAGCATTGGGACAGGGGTCTGGAATGAGCAGTTCTTC
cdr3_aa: CASSIGTGVWNEQFF

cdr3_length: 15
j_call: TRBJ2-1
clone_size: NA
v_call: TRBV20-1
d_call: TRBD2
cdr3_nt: TGCAGTGCCGACCTAGCGGGAGCCTCCTACAATGAGCAGTTCTTC
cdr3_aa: CSADLAGASYNEQFF

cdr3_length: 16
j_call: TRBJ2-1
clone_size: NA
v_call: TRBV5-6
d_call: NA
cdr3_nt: TGTGCCAGCAGCTGGGGACCCGGAAGCTCCTACAATGAGCAGTTCTTC
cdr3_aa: CASSWGPGSSYNEQFF

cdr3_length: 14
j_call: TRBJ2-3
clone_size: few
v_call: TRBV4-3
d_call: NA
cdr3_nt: TGCGCCAGCAGCCAAGTCCAGCCCACAGATACGCAGTATTTT
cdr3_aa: CASSQVQPTDTQYF

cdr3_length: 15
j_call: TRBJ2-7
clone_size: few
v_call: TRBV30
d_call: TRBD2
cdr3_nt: TGTGCCTGGAGTGGACTAGCGGGAGGAGGACACGAGCAGTACTTC
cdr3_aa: CAWSGLAGGGHEQYF

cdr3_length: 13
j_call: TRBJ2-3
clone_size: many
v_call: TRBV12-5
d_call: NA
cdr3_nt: TGTGCTAGTGGAATGGGCCGCACAGATACGCAGTATTTT
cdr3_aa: CASGMGRTDTQYF

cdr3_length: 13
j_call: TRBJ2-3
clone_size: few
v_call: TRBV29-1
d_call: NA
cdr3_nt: TGCAGCGTCCTCGGCGGATACACAGATACGCAGTATTTT
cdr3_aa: CSVLGGYTDTQYF

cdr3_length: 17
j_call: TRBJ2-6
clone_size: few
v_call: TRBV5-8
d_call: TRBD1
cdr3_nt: TGTGCCAGCAGCTTGCCCCAGGGGGCGGAAGGGGCCAACGTCCTGACTTTC
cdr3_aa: CASSLPQGAEGANVLTF

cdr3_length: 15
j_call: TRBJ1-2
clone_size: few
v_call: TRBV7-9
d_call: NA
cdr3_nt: TGTGCCAGCAGCTTGGACTCCCTTCCTGGCTATGGCTACACCTTC
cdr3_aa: CASSLDSLPGYGYTF

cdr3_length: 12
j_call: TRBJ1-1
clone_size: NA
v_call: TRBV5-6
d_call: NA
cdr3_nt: TGTGCCAGCAGCTTGGGAGAGTTGGAAGCTTTCTTT
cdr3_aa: CASSLGELEAFF

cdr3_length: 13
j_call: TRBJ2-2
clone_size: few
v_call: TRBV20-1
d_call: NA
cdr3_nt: TGCAGTGCTAGACGGGACGTCACCGGGGAGCTGTTTTTT
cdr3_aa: CSARRDVTGELFF

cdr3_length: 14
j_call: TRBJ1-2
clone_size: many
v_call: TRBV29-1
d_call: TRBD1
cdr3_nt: TGCAGCGTACGAGGGACAGATGGTAACTATGGCTACACCTTC
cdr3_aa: CSVRGTDGNYGYTF

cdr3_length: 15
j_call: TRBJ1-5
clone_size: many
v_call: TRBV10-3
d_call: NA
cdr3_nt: TGTGCCATCAGACAAGGGGGTATTGGCAATCAGCCCCAGCATTTT
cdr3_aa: CAIRQGGIGNQPQHF

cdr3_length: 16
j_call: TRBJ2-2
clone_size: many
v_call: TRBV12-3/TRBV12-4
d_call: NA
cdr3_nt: TGTGCCAGCAGTTTAGGGGACGGCGCGAACACCGGGGAGCTGTTTTTT
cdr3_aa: CASSLGDGANTGELFF

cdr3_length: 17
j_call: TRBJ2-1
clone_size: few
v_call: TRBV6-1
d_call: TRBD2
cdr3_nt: TGTGCCAGCAGTCGGACTAGCGGGTGGGCCCCCGACAATGAGCAGTTCTTC
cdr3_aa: CASSRTSGWAPDNEQFF

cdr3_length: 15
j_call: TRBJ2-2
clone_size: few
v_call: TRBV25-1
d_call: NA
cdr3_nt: TGTGCCAGCAGTGAACCCAGGGGACTAACCGGGGAGCTGTTTTTT
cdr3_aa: CASSEPRGLTGELFF

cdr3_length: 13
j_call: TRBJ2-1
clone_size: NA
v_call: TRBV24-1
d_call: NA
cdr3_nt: TGTGCCACCAGCGGGAGCTGGTACAATGAGCAGTTCTTC
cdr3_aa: CATSGSWYNEQFF

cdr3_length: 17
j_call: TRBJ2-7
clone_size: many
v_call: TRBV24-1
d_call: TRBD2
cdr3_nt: TGTGCCACCAGTGATTCGGGACTAGCGGGAGGGCCGGACGAGCAGTACTTC
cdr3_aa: CATSDSGLAGGPDEQYF

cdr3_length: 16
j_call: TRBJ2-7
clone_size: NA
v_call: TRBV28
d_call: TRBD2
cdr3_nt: TGTGCCAGCAGTCCACCAACTAGCGGGAGGGCCGGCGAGCAGTACTTC
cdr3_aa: CASSPPTSGRAGEQYF

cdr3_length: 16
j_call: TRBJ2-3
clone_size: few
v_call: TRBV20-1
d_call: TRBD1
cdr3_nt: TGCAGTGCTAGTAGGAATTGGGGACAGGGGTCAGATACGCAGTATTTT
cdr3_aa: CSASRNWGQGSDTQYF

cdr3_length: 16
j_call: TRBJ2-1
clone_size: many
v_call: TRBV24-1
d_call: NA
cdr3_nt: TGTGCCACCAGTGATTTGCCCCGGGACCGACCGTTGGAGCAGTTCTTC
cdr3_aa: CATSDLPRDRPLEQFF

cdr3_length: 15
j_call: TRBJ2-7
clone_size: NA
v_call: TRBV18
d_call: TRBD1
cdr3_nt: TGTGCCAGCTCAACGGGACAGGGTAGGAACTACGAGCAGTACTTC
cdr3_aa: CASSTGQGRNYEQYF

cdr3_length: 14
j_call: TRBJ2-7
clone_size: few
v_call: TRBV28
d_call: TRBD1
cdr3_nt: TGTGCCAGCAGTCTTGACAGGGAGCCGTACGAGCAGTACTTC
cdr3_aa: CASSLDREPYEQYF

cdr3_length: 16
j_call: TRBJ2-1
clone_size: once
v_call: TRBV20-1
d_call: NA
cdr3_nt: TGCAGTGCTAGAGTTCTGGCGGGAAGGCCCCAGGATGAGCAGTTCTTC
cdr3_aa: CSARVLAGRPQDEQFF

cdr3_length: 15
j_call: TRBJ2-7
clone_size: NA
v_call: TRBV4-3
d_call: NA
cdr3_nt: TGCGCCAGCAGCCGCGATCCAGGGGACGGCTACGAGCAGTACTTC
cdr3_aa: CASSRDPGDGYEQYF

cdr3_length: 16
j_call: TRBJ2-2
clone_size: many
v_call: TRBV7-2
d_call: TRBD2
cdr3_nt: TGTGCCAGCAGCTCTCAAGCGGGAGTGAACACCGGGGAGCTGTTTTTT
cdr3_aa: CASSSQAGVNTGELFF

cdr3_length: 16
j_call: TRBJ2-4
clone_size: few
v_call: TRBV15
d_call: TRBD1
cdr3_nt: TGTGCCACCAGCAGAGATCATTTGGTACAGGGGAACATTCAGTACTTC
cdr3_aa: CATSRDHLVQGNIQYF

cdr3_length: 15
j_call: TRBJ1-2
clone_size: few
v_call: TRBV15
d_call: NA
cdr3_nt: TGTGCCACCAGCAGATCCCCAACAGGGAACTATGGCTACACCTTC
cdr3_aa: CATSRSPTGNYGYTF